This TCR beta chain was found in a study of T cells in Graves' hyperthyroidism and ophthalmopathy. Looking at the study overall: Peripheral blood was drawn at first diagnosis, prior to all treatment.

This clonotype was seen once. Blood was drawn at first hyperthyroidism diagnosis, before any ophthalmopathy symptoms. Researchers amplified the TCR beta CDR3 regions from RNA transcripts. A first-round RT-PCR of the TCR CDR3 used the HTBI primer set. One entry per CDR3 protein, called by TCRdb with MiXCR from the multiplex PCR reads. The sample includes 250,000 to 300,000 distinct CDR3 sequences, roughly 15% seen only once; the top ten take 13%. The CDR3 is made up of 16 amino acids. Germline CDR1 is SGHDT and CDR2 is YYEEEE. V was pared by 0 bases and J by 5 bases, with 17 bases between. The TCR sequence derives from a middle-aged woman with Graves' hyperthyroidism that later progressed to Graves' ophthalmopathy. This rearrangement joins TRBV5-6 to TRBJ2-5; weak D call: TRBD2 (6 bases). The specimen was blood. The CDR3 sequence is CASSLGMGSEGETQYF. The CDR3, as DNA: TGTGCCAGCAGCTTGGGAATGGGGTCGGAGGGGGAGACCCAGTACTTC.